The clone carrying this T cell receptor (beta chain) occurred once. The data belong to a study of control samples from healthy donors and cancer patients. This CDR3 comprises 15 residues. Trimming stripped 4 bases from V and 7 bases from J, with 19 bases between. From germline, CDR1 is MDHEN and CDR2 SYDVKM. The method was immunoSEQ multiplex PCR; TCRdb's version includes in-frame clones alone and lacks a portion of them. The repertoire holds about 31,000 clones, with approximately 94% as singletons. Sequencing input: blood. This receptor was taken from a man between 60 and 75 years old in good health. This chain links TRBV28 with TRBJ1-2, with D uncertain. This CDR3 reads CASSSPPTSHGGYTF. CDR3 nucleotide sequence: TGTGCCAGCAGTTCCCCTCCGACCTCCCATGGTGGCTACACCTTC.